The TCR beta chain described here comes from a study of blood T cell repertoires in COVID-19. Looking at the study overall: Samples came from the United States, Italy and Spain, spanning acute and convalescent COVID-19. PBMCs, B-cell-depleted T cells, or T cells provided the cDNA or gDNA that made up the material.

The data were produced by immunoSEQ multiplex PCR, yet TCRdb's version contains in-frame clones alone and is incomplete. The sample includes some 250,000 clones, around 85% of them seen just once. CDR1 is MNHEY, CDR2 SMNVEV, per germline (reference sequence). This CDR3 is built from 13 residues. Trimming left V 8 bases short and J 12 bases short, with 22 bases between. This receptor was identified in a man between 60 and 75 years old with acute or convalescent COVID-19. The rearrangement links TRBV27 to TRBJ1-2; a weak D match, TRBD1 (5 bases). Material: peripheral blood. CDR3 in amino acids: CASSQVRGVVNTF. The CDR3 bases are TGTGCCAGCTCTCAGGTCCGGGGGGTTGTTAACACCTTC.